This TCR beta chain was found in a study of blood T cell repertoires in COVID-19. The CDR3 runs 13 residues. In germline, CDR1 is KGHDR, CDR2 SFDVKD. V was shortened by 9 bases and J by 5 bases, with 13 bases between the two germline ends. Measured with immunoSEQ multiplex PCR; TCRdb has only the in-frame clones, and not every one. The table shows about 140,000 clones, with 85% to 90% occurring only once. V usage is TRBV24-1 and J usage is TRBJ2-1; D gene uncertain. The receptor comes from a man in his fifties with active or convalescent COVID-19. Source material: peripheral blood. CDR3 residues: CATRFGQNNEQFF. The CDR3 DNA sequence: TGTGCCACCCGATTTGGGCAGAACAATGAGCAGTTCTTC.